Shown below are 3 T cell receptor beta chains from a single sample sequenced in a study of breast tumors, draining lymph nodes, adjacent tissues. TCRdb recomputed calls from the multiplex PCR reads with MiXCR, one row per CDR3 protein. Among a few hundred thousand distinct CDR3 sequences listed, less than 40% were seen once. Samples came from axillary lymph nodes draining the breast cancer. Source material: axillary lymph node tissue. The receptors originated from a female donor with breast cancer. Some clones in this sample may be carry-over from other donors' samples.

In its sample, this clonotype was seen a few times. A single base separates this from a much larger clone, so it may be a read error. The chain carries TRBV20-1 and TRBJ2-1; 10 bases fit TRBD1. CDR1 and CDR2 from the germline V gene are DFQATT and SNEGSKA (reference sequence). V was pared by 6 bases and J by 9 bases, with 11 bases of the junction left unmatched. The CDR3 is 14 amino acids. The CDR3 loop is CSASHRDRGTEQFF. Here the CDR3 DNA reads TGCAGTGCAAGCCACCGGGACAGGGGTACTGAGCAGTTCTTC.

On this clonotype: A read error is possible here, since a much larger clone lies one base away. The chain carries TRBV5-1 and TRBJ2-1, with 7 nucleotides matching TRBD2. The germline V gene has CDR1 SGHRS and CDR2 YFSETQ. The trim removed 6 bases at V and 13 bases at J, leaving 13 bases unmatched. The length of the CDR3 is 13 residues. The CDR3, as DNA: TGCGCCAGCAAAGGACTAGGACCAGGTGACCAGTTCTTC. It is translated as CASKGLGPGDQFF.

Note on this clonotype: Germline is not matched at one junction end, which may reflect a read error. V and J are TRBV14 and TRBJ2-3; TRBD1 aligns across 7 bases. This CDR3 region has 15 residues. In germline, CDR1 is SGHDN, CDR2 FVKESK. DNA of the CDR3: TGTGCCACCAGCGACCAGGGGGAATTCACAGATACGCAGTATTTT. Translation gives CATSDQGEFTDTQYF.